These T cell receptor beta chains were read from a single sample in a study of cytomegalovirus exposure and HLA in healthy donors. The table came from immunoSEQ multiplex PCR; TCRdb's copy has only in-frame clones and leaves some out. The sample records 110,000 to 150,000 clones, 70% to 80% being singletons. Sequenced: PBMCs. The receptor source for this set is a man between 18 and 35 years old in good health and CMV-seronegative. Both conserved end residues are part of each CDR3. Fields, in order: D gene, CDR3 length, V gene, J gene, clone size, CDR3 protein, CDR3 DNA. D genes are given only for firm matches. Not all rows give a size; the values are once, few, many and, for expanded clones, a class.

TRBD2	14	TRBV6-6	TRBJ2-1	-	CASRTSGGPNEQFF	TGTGCCAGCAGGACTAGCGGGGGGCCCAATGAGCAGTTCTTC
TRBD1	15	TRBV18	TRBJ2-7	-	CASSPLGQGVDEQYF	TGTGCCAGCTCACCACTGGGACAGGGGGTGGACGAGCAGTACTTC
TRBD1	16	TRBV5-1	TRBJ1-6	-	CASSLTQGDLNSPLHF	TGCGCCAGCAGCTTGACTCAGGGGGATCTAAATTCACCCCTCCACTTT
-	12	TRBV29-1	TRBJ2-2	few	CTFSQGTGELFF	TGCACCTTTTCACAGGGCACCGGGGAGCTGTTTTTT
TRBD1	15	TRBV10-3	TRBJ2-7	-	CAISESGDRGYEQYF	TGTGCCATCAGTGAGTCGGGGGACAGGGGGTACGAGCAGTACTTC
-	11	TRBV27	TRBJ2-7	few	CASSFRQNEYF	TGTGCCAGCAGTTTTCGTCAGAATGAGTACTTC
TRBD2	14	TRBV11-2	TRBJ2-5	-	CASSSFTSVETQYF	TGTGCCAGCAGCTCGTTCACTAGCGTCGAGACCCAGTACTTC
-	14	TRBV12-5	TRBJ1-5	-	CASGPDSSNQPQHF	TGTGCTAGTGGGCCGGACAGCTCAAATCAGCCCCAGCATTTT
-	20	TRBV21-1	TRBJ1-5	few	CASSMGGDTRRPYSNQPQHF	TGTGCCAGCAGCATGGGGGGGGACACCCGTAGGCCATATAGCAATCAGCCCCAGCATTTT
-	12	TRBV5-4	TRBJ2-1	-	CASSSQDFKQFF	TGTGCCAGCAGCTCTCAGGACTTTAAGCAGTTCTTC
TRBD2	16	TRBV5-1	TRBJ2-7	-	CASSPSSGEGSYEQYF	TGCGCCAGCAGCCCCAGTAGCGGGGAAGGGTCCTACGAGCAGTACTTC
TRBD2	14	TRBV6-6	TRBJ2-3	-	CASSYLAGADTQYF	TGTGCCAGCAGTTACCTAGCGGGGGCAGATACGCAGTATTTT
TRBD1	14	TRBV6-6	TRBJ2-3	-	CASRNAQGAGREYF	TGTGCCAGCAGGAATGCACAGGGGGCGGGACGAGAGTATTTT
-	15	TRBV7-2	TRBJ1-6	-	CASSFAAGVNSPLHF	TGTGCCAGCAGCTTTGCTGCAGGGGTGAATTCACCCCTCCACTTT
-	9	TRBV27	TRBJ2-5	-	CASSSRQYF	TGTGCCAGCAGTTCGCGACAGTACTTC
-	15	TRBV11-2	TRBJ1-1	-	CASSNGDTMNTEAFF	TGTGCCAGCAGTAATGGGGACACCATGAACACTGAAGCTTTCTTT
TRBD1	15	TRBV6-5	TRBJ1-5	-	CASRITGQGGQPQHF	TGTGCCAGCAGGATAACTGGACAGGGCGGTCAGCCCCAGCATTTT
-	13	TRBV30	TRBJ2-7	-	CAWSDSASREQYF	TGTGCCTGGAGCGATTCCGCTTCGCGGGAGCAGTACTTC
TRBD1	14	TRBV13	TRBJ1-1	once	CASSPGTGNTEAFF	TGTGCCAGCAGCCCCGGGACAGGGAACACTGAAGCTTTCTTT
-	13	TRBV28	TRBJ1-5	-	CASSLTFYQPQHF	TGTGCCAGCAGTTTGACATTTTATCAGCCCCAGCATTTT
-	16	TRBV7-9	TRBJ2-5	-	CASSRLPPRGSETQYF	TGTGCCAGCAGCAGACTCCCCCCCAGGGGTTCAGAGACCCAGTACTTC
-	16	TRBV5-6	TRBJ1-2	-	CASSLSLAELLYGYTF	TGTGCCAGCAGCTTGAGTCTAGCGGAACTCCTCTATGGCTACACCTTC
TRBD2	14	TRBV27	TRBJ2-4	-	CASSFASGGVIQYF	TGTGCCAGCAGTTTCGCTAGCGGGGGAGTCATTCAGTACTTC
-	11	TRBV20-1	TRBJ1-5	-	CSVLSNQPQHF	TGCAGTGTCCTTAGCAATCAGCCCCAGCATTTT
-	17	TRBV7-9	TRBJ1-5	-	CASSLGSGRGGNQPQHF	TGTGCCAGCAGCTTAGGTTCAGGGAGGGGCGGCAATCAGCCCCAGCATTTT
-	15	TRBV14	TRBJ1-4	once	CASSQTGTANEKLFF	TGTGCCAGCAGCCAAACAGGGACCGCTAATGAAAAACTGTTTTTT
TRBD1	15	TRBV9	TRBJ2-5	-	CASSAPDRDQETQYF	TGTGCCAGCAGCGCCCCTGACAGGGACCAAGAGACCCAGTACTTC
TRBD1	14	TRBV5-8	TRBJ2-7	-	CASSWGTGAYEQYF	TGTGCCAGCAGCTGGGGGACAGGGGCCTACGAGCAGTACTTC
TRBD1	14	TRBV6-5	TRBJ2-5	-	CASTLRDRTETQYF	TGTGCCAGCACCCTACGGGACAGAACAGAGACCCAGTACTTC
TRBD2	15	TRBV14	TRBJ2-1	-	CASSLLAGAHNEQFF	TGTGCCAGCAGCCTACTAGCGGGAGCACACAATGAGCAGTTCTTC
TRBD2	15	TRBV6-4	TRBJ2-3	few	CASSDSLAGPDTQYF	TGTGCCAGCAGTGACTCGCTAGCGGGGCCAGATACGCAGTATTTT
-	15	TRBV6-4	TRBJ2-1	-	CASSDDDSTYNEQFF	TGTGCCAGCAGTGATGACGACAGTACATACAATGAGCAGTTCTTC
TRBD1	14	TRBV30	TRBJ1-4	-	CAWSVGQGDEKLFF	TGTGCCTGGAGTGTGGGCCAGGGGGATGAAAAACTGTTTTTT
-	14	TRBV4-1	TRBJ2-7	once	CASSLDTNPYEQYF	TGCGCCAGCAGCCTCGACACAAACCCCTACGAGCAGTACTTC
TRBD1	14	TRBV27	TRBJ2-7	-	CASSFGTGGYEQYF	TGTGCCAGCAGTTTCGGGACAGGGGGCTACGAGCAGTACTTC
-	16	TRBV19	TRBJ1-1	-	CASSIWAPDSLAEAFF	TGTGCCAGTAGCATCTGGGCCCCGGACAGTTTAGCTGAAGCTTTCTTT
-	14	TRBV2	TRBJ1-1	-	CASSVSGRRSVGFF	TGTGCCAGCAGTGTGTCCGGCAGGCGATCGGTGGGTTTCTTT
-	12	TRBV2	TRBJ1-5	-	CASSELRQPQHF	TGTGCCAGCAGTGAATTGAGGCAGCCCCAGCATTTT
TRBD1	13	TRBV29-1	TRBJ2-7	few	CSAAGTGFHEQYF	TGCAGCGCCGCCGGGACAGGGTTTCACGAGCAGTACTTC
-	14	TRBV19	TRBJ2-3	-	CASSMQGSTDTQYF	TGTGCCAGTAGTATGCAGGGAAGCACAGATACGCAGTATTTT
TRBD1	16	TRBV2	TRBJ2-5	-	CASTQSGTGGPETQYF	TGTGCCAGCACCCAATCCGGGACAGGGGGCCCAGAGACCCAGTACTTC
-	16	TRBV7-9	TRBJ1-3	-	CASSLGRGTQAYTIYF	TGTGCCAGCAGCCTGGGGAGGGGGACGCAGGCTTACACCATATATTTT
-	14	TRBV29-1	TRBJ1-2	-	CSVFRVRGSYGYTF	TGCAGCGTTTTTCGGGTTAGGGGAAGCTATGGCTACACCTTC
-	17	TRBV27	TRBJ2-2	few	CASSLYLSGSPTGELFF	TGTGCCAGCAGTTTATACCTTTCGGGGTCCCCCACCGGGGAGCTGTTTTTT
TRBD1	16	TRBV4-2	TRBJ1-2	-	CASSLGQGFGDYGYTF	TGTGCCAGCAGCCTTGGACAGGGGTTTGGCGACTATGGCTACACCTTC